The clone carrying this TCR beta chain was counted a few times. Its target is not known. The data derive from a study of Graves' ophthalmopathy and Graves' hyperthyroidism. In this cohort, patients with other autoimmune diseases, uncontrolled infections, pregnancy or lactation were excluded. Findings and caveats of the study: Blood was where most expanded thyroid clonotypes above 0.001 frequency also turned up. Ophthalmopathy cases were distinguished from stable hyperthyroidism by a 13-signature model, reaching about 85% sensitivity and roughly 81% specificity.

RNA transcripts served as template for amplifying TCR beta CDR3 sequences. RT-PCR with HTBI primers came first, then second-round multiplex PCR. TCRdb independently ran MiXCR on the multiplex PCR reads; one entry per CDR3 protein. Here the sample spans 200,000 to 300,000 distinct CDR3 sequences, around 50% being singletons. The sequenced material came from peripheral blood. This clonotype was sampled from an adult man with Graves' ophthalmopathy.

The CDR3 sequence is CASSLGDRAETQYF. Written as DNA, the CDR3 is TGTGCCAGCAGCTTAGGGGACAGGGCCGAGACCCAGTACTTC. The genes are TRBV7-9 and TRBJ2-5, with 9 nucleotides matching TRBD1. The CDR3 contains 14 residues. CDR1 is SEHNR and CDR2 is FQNEAQ in the germline V gene (reference sequence). The trim removed 1 base at V and 5 bases at J, leaving 2 bases unmatched.